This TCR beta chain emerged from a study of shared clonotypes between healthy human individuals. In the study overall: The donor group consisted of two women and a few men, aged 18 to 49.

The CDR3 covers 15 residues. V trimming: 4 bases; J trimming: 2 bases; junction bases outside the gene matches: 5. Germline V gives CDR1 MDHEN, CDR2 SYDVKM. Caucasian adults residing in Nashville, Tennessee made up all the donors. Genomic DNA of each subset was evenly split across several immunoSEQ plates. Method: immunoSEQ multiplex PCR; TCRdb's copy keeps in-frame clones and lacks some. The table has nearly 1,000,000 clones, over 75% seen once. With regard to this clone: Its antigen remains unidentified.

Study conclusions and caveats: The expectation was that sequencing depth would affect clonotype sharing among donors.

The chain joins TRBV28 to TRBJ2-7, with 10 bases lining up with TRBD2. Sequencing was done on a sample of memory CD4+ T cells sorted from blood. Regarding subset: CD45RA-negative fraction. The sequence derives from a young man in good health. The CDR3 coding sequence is TGTGCCAGCAGTTCCGGGACTAGCGTAGCCTACGAGCAGTACTTC. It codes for CASSSGTSVAYEQYF.